The 26 T cell receptor beta chains listed next were all sequenced from one sample in a study of shared clonotypes between healthy human individuals. Profiling relied on immunoSEQ multiplex PCR, and the TCRdb table lists in-frame clones only, not all of them. The data show roughly 2.1 million clones, 85% to 95% seen once. Terminally differentiated effector memory CD45RA+ cells were excluded by CCR7 positive selection of CD45RO-negative cells. The sequenced material came from naive CD8+ T cells from PBMCs. All receptors come from a man aged 18 to 29 in good health. Some clones in this sample may be carry-over from other donors' samples.

Turning to this clone: The CDR3 ends on some other residue instead of the conserved phenylalanine or tryptophan, so this is likely a read error. It is unclear where the CDR3 begins or ends on the DNA, so no DNA is shown, and the CDR3 is as TCRdb lists it. The V call is TRBV27, the J call TRBJ2-3; the table's D call, TRBD2, was not checked against the DNA. The CDR3 is made up of 11 amino acids, end residues included. Germline V lookup: CDR1 MNHEY, CDR2 SMNVEV (reference sequence). The CDR3 here is CASSGLAGSSL.

The chain carries TRBV6-1 and TRBJ1-1, with a tentative D call TRBD1 (5 bases). The CDR3 length is 13 residues. The V end lost 1 base, the J end lost 6 bases, and 9 bases lay between the germline ends. CDR1 and CDR2 from the germline V gene are MNHNS and SASEGT. The CDR3 bases are TGTGCCAGCAGTGAAGTTCAGGGTTCTGAAGCTTTCTTT. Its translation: CASSEVQGSEAFF.

The genes are TRBV19 and TRBJ2-1; the D gene is possibly TRBD1 (5 bases). V was shortened by 5 bases and J by 5 bases, with 13 bases between the two germline ends. The CDR3 sequence is 14 residues long. Per germline, CDR1 LNHDA and CDR2 SQIVND (reference sequence). The chain's CDR3 is CASSWGGHNNEQFF. The CDR3 coding sequence is TGTGCCAGTAGTTGGGGCGGTCACAACAATGAGCAGTTCTTC.

This chain uses TRBV6-6 with TRBJ1-2, with D perhaps TRBD1 (6 bases). V lost 6 bases and J lost 3, with 11 bases in between. This CDR3 has 13 residues. From germline, CDR1 is MNHNY and CDR2 SVGAGI (reference sequence). CDR3 region: CASRPDSDYGYTF. Here the CDR3 DNA reads TGTGCCAGCAGACCGGACAGTGACTATGGCTACACCTTC.

V is TRBV19 and J is TRBJ2-1, with D hard to call. V lost 6 bases, J lost 4 bases, and 4 bases lay in between. The V gene's germline CDR1 is LNHDA and CDR2 SQIVND (reference sequence). This CDR3 spans 11 amino acids. CDR3: CASRIYNEQFF. The DNA of the CDR3 is TGTGCCAGTAGGATTTACAATGAGCAGTTCTTC.

CDR3 coding DNA: TGTGCCAGCAGTTTAGTCAGGGGGAATGGCTACACCTTC. Its translation is CASSLVRGNGYTF. The V call is TRBV27, the J call TRBJ1-2; 7 bases are a match to TRBD1. V was clipped by 2 bases and J by 6 bases; unmatched bases: 3. Germline values: CDR1 MNHEY, CDR2 SMNVEV (reference sequence). The CDR3 length is 13 residues.

This clone was detected a few times. The J gene is TRBJ2-2, the V gene TRBV7-9; possible D gene TRBD1, 7 bases. V lost 8 bases to trimming and J lost 1 base, with 11 bases between them. This CDR3 spans 14 amino acids. Germline V gives CDR1 SEHNR, CDR2 FQNEAQ (reference sequence). CDR3 nucleotide sequence: TGTGCCAGCCGCAGGGGGGAGAACACCGGGGAGCTGTTTTTT. Encoded protein: CASRRGENTGELFF.

V gene TRBV7-9 combines with J gene TRBJ2-7; D may be TRBD2 (6 bases). Germline V gene data show CDR1 as SEHNR and CDR2 as FQNEAQ (reference sequence). This CDR3 has 13 residues. With 2 bases removed from V and 3 bases from J, the gap between germline ends came to 8 bases. For the CDR3, the DNA is TGTGCCAGCAGCTTACCGACTAGCTACGAGCAGTACTTC. This sequence encodes CASSLPTSYEQYF. The full variable domain, completed using reference TRBV7-9 and TRBJ2-7, is DTGVSQNPRHKITKRGQNVTFRCDPISEHNRLYWYRQTLGQGPEFLTYFQNEAQLEKSRLLSDRFSAERPKGSFSTLEIQRTEQGDSAMYLCASSLPTSYEQYFGPGTRLTVT.

The count of this clone is one. The rearrangement joins TRBV21-1 to TRBJ1-5. TRBV21-1 is a pseudogene locus. This CDR3 is built from 18 residues. CDR3 amino acids: CASSKQGSGPDSNQPQHF. DNA of the CDR3: TGTGCCAGCAGCAAACAAGGGTCGGGACCTGATAGCAATCAGCCCCAGCATTTT.

This sequence joins TRBV10-3 and TRBJ1-3; TRBD1 matches 7 bases. The CDR3 has 15 amino acids. Germline trimming cut 4 bases from V and 2 bases from J; bases unmatched to any gene: 5. The V gene's germline CDR1 is ENHRY and CDR2 SYGVKD. The CDR3 here is CAISAAGTAGNTIYF. The CDR3 DNA reads TGTGCCATCAGTGCAGCCGGGACAGCTGGAAACACCATATATTTT.

J is TRBJ1-1 and V is TRBV10-3, with 10 bases identical to TRBD1. Germline CDR1 is ENHRY and CDR2 is SYGVKD. Unmatched junction bases numbered 14, after V lost 4 bases and J lost 3 bases. The CDR3 runs to 18 residues. The CDR3 region is CAISGVLDRGLGDTEAFF. As DNA, the CDR3 is TGTGCCATCAGTGGGGTCTTAGACAGGGGGCTAGGGGACACTGAAGCTTTCTTT.

J is TRBJ2-3 and V is TRBV9; D unclear. The CDR3 is 13 residues long. Trimming took off 4 bases at V and 0 bases at J, with 6 bases between the two ends. Germline V CDR1 and CDR2: SGDLS, YYNGEE. CDR3 sequence: CASSITSTDTQYF. The CDR3 DNA reads as TGTGCCAGCAGCATTACTAGCACAGATACGCAGTATTTT.

This chain connects TRBV27 to TRBJ1-5; D unresolved. V lost 2 bases and J 6 bases, leaving 11 bases between the germline ends. Germline V gene lookup returns CDR1 MNHEY and CDR2 SMNVEV (reference sequence). The CDR3 is made up of 14 amino acids. CDR3 in amino acids: CASSLGPARQPQHF. For the CDR3, the DNA is TGTGCCAGCAGTTTAGGTCCTGCACGTCAGCCCCAGCATTTT.

V usage is TRBV28 and J usage is TRBJ2-2, with 7 nucleotides matching TRBD1. Germline V gene data show CDR1 as MDHEN and CDR2 as SYDVKM. Trimming removed 10 bases from V and 6 bases from J; junction bases left unmatched: 8. The CDR3 covers 13 residues. The CDR3 is CAIQTGSPGELFF. DNA of the CDR3: TGTGCCATTCAGACAGGGTCCCCCGGGGAGCTGTTTTTT. Looking up the rest from reference TRBV28 and TRBJ2-2 gives the full variable domain: DVKVTQSSRYLVKRTGEKVFLECVQDMDHENMFWYRQDPGLGLRLIYFSYDVKMKEKGDIPEGYSVSREKKERFSLILESASTNQTSMYLCAIQTGSPGELFFGEGSRLTVL.

The rearrangement links TRBV14 to TRBJ2-6; 9 bases agree with TRBD1. The trim removed 3 bases at V and 2 bases at J, leaving 2 bases unmatched. The CDR3 extends over 16 amino acids. Per germline, CDR1 SGHDN and CDR2 FVKESK. CDR3 loop: CASSQWTGAGANVLTF. CDR3 DNA: TGTGCCAGCAGCCAGTGGACAGGGGCTGGGGCCAACGTCCTGACTTTC.

V and J are TRBV7-2 and TRBJ2-1, with D perhaps matching TRBD1 or TRBD2 (5 bases each). This CDR3 has 13 residues. Per the germline V gene, CDR1 is SGHTA and CDR2 is FQGNSA. V lost 5 bases, J lost 9 bases, and 14 bases lay in between. As DNA, the CDR3 is TGTGCCAGCAGCCACTTAGAGGGGATTGAGCAGTTCTTC. Its protein product is CASSHLEGIEQFF.

In this sample, this clone turned up a few times. This chain connects TRBV11-2 to TRBJ1-1; tentatively, D is TRBD1 (6 bases). This CDR3 has 15 amino acids. Looked up from germline, CDR1 is SGHAT and CDR2 is FQNNGV. V gave up 0 bases and J gave up 3 bases, with 11 bases separating them. In DNA, the CDR3 is TGTGCCAGCAGCTTAGATATGGGGGCTTACACTGAAGCTTTCTTT. Translation: CASSLDMGAYTEAFF.

CDR3 nucleotides: TGTGCCAGCACCCCCCCTGTCGGGGAAGCCTACGAGCAGTACTTC. Translation: CASTPPVGEAYEQYF. V and J are TRBV7-9 and TRBJ2-7; D is perhaps TRBD2 (5 bases). Germline V lookup: CDR1 SEHNR, CDR2 FQNEAQ (reference sequence). Deletions cut 7 bases from V and 2 bases from J, with 18 bases between. The CDR3 is made up of 15 amino acids.

The gene calls are TRBV30 and TRBJ2-1, with D possibly being TRBD2 (5 bases). The CDR3 loop spans 11 amino acids. V was shortened by 5 bases and J by 9 bases, with 11 bases between the two germline ends. The V gene's germline CDR1 is GTSNPN and CDR2 SVGIG (reference sequence). CDR3 residues: CAWYDGVEQFF. The CDR3 bases are TGTGCCTGGTACGACGGGGTTGAGCAGTTCTTC.

The DNA of the CDR3 is TGTGCCAGTAGTATAGTTGCGGACTATGGCTACACCTTC. This gives the protein CASSIVADYGYTF. The chain links TRBV19 to TRBJ1-2; D ambiguous. CDR3 length equals 13 residues. Between the trimmed V and J ends, which lost 1 base and 3 bases, there was a span of 6 bases. Germline CDR1 reads LNHDA; CDR2 reads SQIVND (reference sequence).

This sequence joins TRBV7-9 and TRBJ2-1; 9 nucleotides match TRBD2. The germline V gene encodes CDR1 SEHNR and CDR2 FQNEAQ (reference sequence). With V trimmed by 1 base and J by 10 bases, 5 bases remained unmatched. The CDR3 has 14 amino acids. CDR3 DNA sequence: TGTGCCAGCAGCTTAGAGCGGGAGGCCCTGGAGCAGTTCTTC. Protein: CASSLEREALEQFF. Based on the CDR3 plus reference TRBV7-9 and TRBJ2-1, the full variable domain is DTGVSQNPRHKITKRGQNVTFRCDPISEHNRLYWYRQTLGQGPEFLTYFQNEAQLEKSRLLSDRFSAERPKGSFSTLEIQRTEQGDSAMYLCASSLEREALEQFFGPGTRLTVL.

The CDR3 reads CASSFGEHMNEQFF. CDR3 coding DNA: TGTGCCAGCAGTTTTGGGGAACACATGAATGAGCAGTTCTTC. This sequence joins TRBV28 and TRBJ2-1; D gene unclear. CDR3 length: 14 residues. V shed 3 bases and J shed 7 bases, with 13 bases lying between them. From germline, CDR1 is MDHEN and CDR2 SYDVKM.

The V and J genes are TRBV2 and TRBJ2-3; D is perhaps TRBD2 (5 bases). Per the germline V gene, CDR1 is SNHLY and CDR2 is FYNNEI. There are 13 residues in the CDR3. Trimming cost V 11 bases and J 6 bases, with 18 bases left between them. The CDR3 nucleotides read TGTGCCGGCTCCGGGGATCTAGAGGATACGCAGTATTTT. Protein sequence: CAGSGDLEDTQYF.

The chain couples TRBV27 to TRBJ2-3; D unresolved. V was clipped by 2 bases and J by 1 base, with 10 bases between them. The germline gives CDR1 MNHEY, CDR2 SMNVEV (reference sequence). CDR3 size: 15 residues. CDR3 loop: CASSLTSPRTDTQYF. The CDR3 DNA reads as TGTGCCAGCAGTTTAACCAGTCCTCGCACAGATACGCAGTATTTT.

The chain combines TRBV6-5 with TRBJ1-5; D is unresolved. V lost 8 bases and J 4 bases, leaving 18 bases between the germline ends. The CDR3 covers 15 residues. The V gene's germline CDR1 is MNHEY and CDR2 SVGAGI. The CDR3 DNA reads as TGTGCCAGCGGACCCCTGGGTAGCCTGAATCAGCCCCAGCATTTT. This encodes CASGPLGSLNQPQHF.

Turning to this clone: Other nucleotide sequences in the sample specify the same CDR3. As DNA, the CDR3 is TGTGCCAGCAGCCCCCGACTAGCGGGAATTTACAATGAGCAGTTCTTC. As protein: CASSPRLAGIYNEQFF. The chain couples TRBV9 to TRBJ2-1; TRBD2 aligns across 11 bases. The germline V gene has CDR1 SGDLS and CDR2 YYNGEE. The CDR3 covers 16 residues. V gave up 4 bases and J gave up 4 bases; unmatched junction bases: 7.